The TCR beta chain described here comes from a study of lymphopenia after photon versus proton radiotherapy. Overall study results and limits: Oligoclonal CD8+ Temra expansion after nadir drove photon patients' diversity drop.

As concerns this clone: Its antigen is still unknown.

Assay: immunoSEQ multiplex PCR; the TCRdb copy retains only in-frame clones and omits some. The repertoire includes fewer than 35,000 clones, approximately 89% of them detected once, and about 6.6% sits in the top ten. The TCR comes from a woman in her 70s with pancreatic cancer. Some clones in this sample may be carry-over from other donors' samples. The material was peripheral blood, obtained from a patient treated with proton-based radiotherapy.

The CDR3 region is CASRLGGSYNEQFF. In DNA, the CDR3 is TGTGCCAGTCGACTAGGGGGGTCCTACAATGAGCAGTTCTTC. The V gene is TRBV28, the J gene TRBJ2-1; TRBD1 or TRBD2 may be the D gene (6 bases each). This CDR3 is built from 14 residues. In germline, CDR1 is MDHEN, CDR2 SYDVKM. The V end lost 9 bases, the J end lost 1 base, and 13 bases lay between the germline ends.